This paragraph covers one T cell receptor beta chain sequence. Its antigen is unidentified. The data were taken from a study of cytomegalovirus exposure and HLA in healthy donors. PCR employed 60 Vbeta and 13 Jbeta primers. As handled by the study authors: A later analysis tallied some 80 million unique TCR beta chains, 10 million to 12 million of them shared. Assay: immunoSEQ multiplex PCR; the TCRdb copy retains only in-frame clones and omits some. The V and J calls and clone size are taken from that table; D and trimming were inferred from the DNA. The sample includes approximately 190,000 clones, around 85% of them seen just once. Study-level points and caveats: Earlier analysis yielded a pattern in which most TCR beta V segments were productive about 87% or about 30% of the time.

CDR1 is MNHNY, CDR2 SVGAGI, per germline (reference sequence). CDR3 length: 13 residues. V dropped 6 bases and J dropped 10; count of bases not matched to a gene: 7. This sequence was found in a man aged 35 to 55 in good health and CMV-seropositive. The sequenced sample consisted of PBMCs. J is TRBJ1-1 and V is TRBV6-6; 11 nucleotides agree with TRBD1. This CDR3 reads CASSQGQGGVAFF. The CDR3 DNA follows: TGTGCCAGCAGCCAGGGACAGGGGGGGGTAGCTTTCTTT.